This T cell receptor (beta chain) was sequenced in a study of blood T cell repertoires in COVID-19. Study-wide context: Sites in the United States, Italy and Spain provided acute and convalescent COVID-19 samples. PBMCs, B-cell-depleted T cells, or T cells provided the cDNA or gDNA that made up the material.

This clone came up once. V was pared by 4 bases and J by 2 bases, with 12 bases between. The CDR3 contains 14 residues. Germline V gives CDR1 LNHDA, CDR2 SQIVND (reference sequence). Per the authors' pipeline: Nucleated cell number was recorded as an estimate derived from reference gene primer amplification. The protocol was immunoSEQ multiplex PCR, while the TCRdb copy is restricted to in-frame clones and leaves out a portion. That table supplies the V and J calls and clone size; D and trimming were determined from the DNA. The table includes about 65,000 clones, about 82% detected once. The rearrangement uses TRBV19 and TRBJ2-7, with D perhaps TRBD2 (6 bases). The source material was peripheral blood. This clonotype was obtained from a human donor in a cohort sampled during active COVID-19. CDR3 sequence (DNA): TGTGCCAGTAGTAGGGACTCAGGCCCCTACGAGCAGTACTTC. Its protein is CASSRDSGPYEQYF.